Below are 27 T cell receptor beta chains sequenced from a single sample in a study of CD8 T cells in ankylosing spondylitis. TCRdb re-called the 5' RACE reads through MiXCR, storing one row per CDR3 protein. The table records more than 300,000 distinct CDR3 sequences, roughly 11% of them present only once. Sequences were obtained from blood, either unsorted or a sorted T cell fraction (not recorded which). Receptor source: a female donor with ankylosing spondylitis or in good health (not recorded which).

This clonotype has a count of ten or more. The chain recombines TRBV29-1 with TRBJ1-6; no firm D call. Germline CDR1 and CDR2: SQVTM and ANQGSEA. Trimming cost V 7 bases and J 7 bases, with 11 bases left between them. The CDR3 sequence is 12 residues long. The CDR3 DNA follows: TGCAGCGCCGGAAGTCAGAATTCACCCCTCCACTTT. This sequence encodes CSAGSQNSPLHF.

This chain connects TRBV20-1 to TRBJ1-6; TRBD1 might be the D (6 bases). The V end lost 3 bases, the J end lost 12 bases, and 18 bases lay between the germline ends. This CDR3 contains 14 residues. Germline V gene sequence: CDR1 DFQATT, CDR2 SNEGSKA (reference sequence). The CDR3 DNA is TGCAGTGCTAGTTACAGGGCCGAATTCCAACCCCTCCACTTT. The encoded protein is CSASYRAEFQPLHF.

This clonotype appeared many times. The V and J genes are TRBV20-1 and TRBJ2-3; D possibly corresponds to TRBD2 (6 bases). V lost 3 bases to trimming and J lost 7 bases, with 14 bases between them. Looked up from germline, CDR1 is DFQATT and CDR2 is SNEGSKA (reference sequence). CDR3 length: 13 residues. The chain's CDR3 is CSASFAGRNTQYF. The CDR3 DNA is TGCAGTGCTAGTTTTGCGGGACGGAATACGCAGTATTTT.

This clonotype was picked up many times. The V call is TRBV10-1, the J call TRBJ2-3, with TRBD2 matching over 7 bases. The CDR3 is 14 residues long. CDR1 and CDR2 from the germline V gene are WNHNN and SYGVQD (reference sequence). Trimming took 0 bases from V and 4 from J; bases not matched to a gene: 1. CDR3 DNA sequence: TGCGCCAGCAGTGAGTCGGGGGGGTCAGATACGCAGTATTTT. It encodes CASSESGGSDTQYF.

This clonotype was counted only a few times. The chain employs TRBV4-2 and TRBJ1-5; possible D gene TRBD1, 5 bases. This CDR3 spans 16 amino acids. V lost 0 bases to trimming and J lost 6 bases, with 15 bases between them. Germline values: CDR1 LGHNA, CDR2 YNFKEQ. The CDR3 DNA follows: TGTGCCAGCAGCCAAGATCATGGAGGGGTCGGTCAGCCCCAGCATTTT. It yields the protein CASSQDHGGVGQPQHF.

V and J are TRBV3-1 and TRBJ1-1; D call uncertain. V was trimmed by 8 bases and J by 0 bases, leaving 7 bases between them. The CDR3 totals 12 residues. From germline, CDR1 is LGHDT and CDR2 YNNKEL (reference sequence). CDR3 sequence (DNA): TGTGCCAGCGGGTCGTTGAACACTGAAGCTTTCTTT. Translation: CASGSLNTEAFF.

The rearrangement uses TRBV27 and TRBJ1-2; possible D gene TRBD1, 5 bases. Trimming pared 6 bases from V and 6 bases from J, leaving 17 bases between. The CDR3 consists of 14 residues. Germline-derived CDR1 and CDR2 are MNHEY and SMNVEV (reference sequence). For the CDR3, the DNA is TGTGCCAGCAGGGCCAGTGGGGGTTCTGATGGCTACACCTTC. It yields the protein CASRASGGSDGYTF.

In this sample, this clonotype turned up a few times. The chain combines TRBV20-1 with TRBJ2-1; 8 bases align to TRBD2. CDR1 and CDR2 (germline): DFQATT, SNEGSKA (reference sequence). The CDR3 contains 12 residues. In DNA, the CDR3 is TGCAGGGCCAGCGGGAGAGGGAATGAGCAGTTCTTC. The encoded protein is CRASGRGNEQFF.

The rearrangement uses TRBV20-1 and TRBJ2-3; D is unclear. The CDR3 sequence is 13 residues long. Trimming pared 6 bases from V and 1 base from J, leaving 11 bases between. Germline-derived CDR1 and CDR2 are DFQATT and SNEGSKA (reference sequence). The CDR3 protein is CSAPPVGTDTQYF. The CDR3, as DNA: TGCAGTGCCCCCCCGGTAGGCACAGATACGCAGTATTTT.

This chain links TRBV2 with TRBJ1-5; tentative D call: TRBD1 (6 bases). The V end lost 6 bases, the J end lost 6 bases, and 15 bases lay between the germline ends. This CDR3 spans 14 amino acids. Germline lookup yields CDR1 SNHLY and CDR2 FYNNEI. The CDR3 sequence is CASRQGGASQPQHF. The CDR3 DNA reads TGTGCCAGCAGACAGGGTGGCGCGAGTCAGCCCCAGCATTTT.

Ten or more counts support this clonotype. The chain combines TRBV6-5 with TRBJ1-6; D possibly corresponds to TRBD1 (6 bases). The CDR3 loop spans 15 amino acids. Trimming removed 4 bases at V and 4 bases at J, with 11 bases between. Germline CDR1 is MNHEY and CDR2 is SVGAGI. This CDR3 reads CASSSGQTYNSPLHF. The CDR3 DNA sequence: TGTGCCAGCAGTTCCGGACAGACTTATAATTCACCCCTCCACTTT.

This clonotype was counted ten times or more. The chain links TRBV10-3 to TRBJ1-2; D is ambiguous. The CDR3 extends over 14 amino acids. V was shortened by 8 bases and J by 7 bases, with 20 bases between the two germline ends. The V gene's germline CDR1 is ENHRY and CDR2 SYGVKD. The CDR3: CAISTLLSSSGYTF. CDR3 coding DNA: TGTGCCATCTCGACCCTCCTTTCTTCTAGTGGCTACACCTTC.

This clonotype occurred many times. The rearrangement links TRBV20-1 to TRBJ2-1, with 7 bases aligning to TRBD2. The ends lost 4 bases at V and 3 bases at J; junction bases unmatched: 3. CDR3 length: 13 amino acids. The germline V gene encodes CDR1 DFQATT and CDR2 SNEGSKA (reference sequence). CDR3 sequence: CSATGRLYNEQFF. The CDR3 DNA sequence: TGCAGTGCTACCGGGAGGCTCTACAATGAGCAGTTCTTC.

In this sample, this clonotype turned up a few times. J is TRBJ2-7 and V is TRBV7-8; 9 bases map to TRBD1. Germline assignment: CDR1 SGHVS and CDR2 FQNEAQ. This CDR3 has 17 amino acids. V was pared by 6 bases and J by 5 bases, with 17 bases of the junction left unmatched. The CDR3 reads CASRHSPFTGGKDEQYF. The CDR3, as DNA: TGTGCCAGCAGACACTCACCGTTTACAGGGGGCAAGGACGAGCAGTACTTC.

Notes on this clonotype: A much more abundant neighbour one base away suggests this may be a read error. This rearrangement joins TRBV5-1 to TRBJ1-5, with 7 bases that match TRBD1. CDR1 and CDR2 from the germline V gene are SGHRS and YFSETQ. The CDR3 has 13 amino acids. This chain's CDR3 is CPSSADRYQPQHF. CDR3 nucleotides: TGCCCCAGCAGCGCGGACAGGTATCAGCCCCAGCATTTT.

This clonotype was recorded at least ten times. The chain uses TRBV7-2 and TRBJ2-1, with 7 bases that match TRBD1. Germline CDR1 SGHTA, CDR2 FQGNSA. This CDR3 comprises 16 residues. After removal of 5 bases from V and 4 bases from J, the junction contained 11 bases not matched to a gene. The CDR3 DNA is TGTGCCAGCAGCCCCCAGGGGGTGACGGGATACAATGAGCAGTTCTTC. This encodes CASSPQGVTGYNEQFF.

The sample holds many counts of this clonotype. The chain employs TRBV5-1 and TRBJ2-3, with TRBD2 matching over 9 bases. The CDR3 runs 16 residues. Germline V gene sequence: CDR1 SGHRS, CDR2 YFSETQ. After removal of 3 bases from V and 0 bases from J, the junction contained 5 bases not matched to a gene. The CDR3 protein is CASSSTSGGSTDTQYF. DNA of the CDR3: TGCGCCAGCAGCTCGACTAGCGGAGGGAGCACAGATACGCAGTATTTT.

This clonotype was observed at least ten times. The V gene is TRBV4-1, the J gene TRBJ2-2; 7 nucleotides match TRBD1. The germline gives CDR1 MGHRA, CDR2 YSYEKL. The CDR3 has 18 residues. The V gene end was trimmed by 2 bases and the J gene end by 3 bases; junction bases not matched to a gene: 12. CDR3 in DNA: TGCGCCAGCAGCCAAAGTATTAGGGGACAGTCCCACACCGGGGAGCTGTTTTTT. Amino acids: CASSQSIRGQSHTGELFF.

In its sample, this clonotype was seen many times. This CDR3 reads CAIRLGRDNTGELFF. The CDR3 region has the DNA TGCGCCATTCGGCTGGGCAGGGACAACACCGGGGAGCTGTTTTTT. The rearrangement links TRBV5-1 to TRBJ2-2; D assignment may be TRBD1 or TRBD2 (5 bases each). The CDR3 sequence is 15 residues long. The V end lost 9 bases, the J end lost 2 bases, and 17 bases lay between the germline ends. In germline, CDR1 is SGHRS, CDR2 YFSETQ.

This clonotype appeared many times. The chain links TRBV4-1 to TRBJ1-1; D remains ambiguous. Trimming took off 3 bases at V and 1 base at J, with 9 bases between the two ends. Germline V gene data show CDR1 as MGHRA and CDR2 as YSYEKL. The CDR3 spans 14 residues. Here the CDR3 DNA reads TGCGCCAGCAGCCACCTCGACAAGAACACTGAAGCTTTCTTT. It translates to CASSHLDKNTEAFF.

This clonotype was observed at least ten times. This sequence joins TRBV10-3 and TRBJ2-7, with TRBD2 as a possible D gene (6 bases). Germline V gives CDR1 ENHRY, CDR2 SYGVKD. CDR3 length: 14 residues. The germline V and J ends were trimmed by 10 bases and 0 bases, with 16 bases remaining between them. The CDR3: CATGPAGRSYEQYF. Written as DNA, the CDR3 is TGTGCCACGGGTCCAGCGGGCCGCTCCTACGAGCAGTACTTC.

This clonotype was detected a few times. The rearrangement links TRBV5-5 to TRBJ2-1; 8 positions match TRBD1. Per germline, CDR1 SGHKS and CDR2 YYEKEE (reference sequence). The length of the CDR3 is 17 residues. Trimming at V came to 0 bases and at J to 0 bases, leaving 5 bases not matched to a gene. CDR3 amino acids: CASSLADRGSSYNEQFF. DNA for the CDR3: TGTGCCAGCAGCTTGGCTGACAGGGGAAGCTCCTACAATGAGCAGTTCTTC.

This clonotype came up many times. The gene calls are TRBV20-1 and TRBJ2-1, with 10 bases aligning to TRBD2. The CDR3 consists of 14 residues. CDR1 is DFQATT, CDR2 SNEGSKA, per germline (reference sequence). The V segment lost 6 bases and the J segment 6 bases; nucleotides outside the gene matches: 8. CDR3 region: CSARSGRPLNEQFF. CDR3 DNA: TGCAGTGCACGTAGCGGGAGGCCTCTCAATGAGCAGTTCTTC.

This clonotype was observed a handful of times. The chain has TRBV7-9 and TRBJ2-7, with unresolved D. The CDR3 runs 17 residues. Germline V gene sequence: CDR1 SEHNR, CDR2 FQNEAQ (reference sequence). V was clipped by 5 bases and J by 1 base, with 21 bases between them. CDR3 DNA sequence: TGTGCCAGCAGCCCCGACCCAGAGATTCTTCCGTCCTACGAGCAGTACTTC. It codes for CASSPDPEILPSYEQYF.

At least ten counts were recorded for this clonotype. The chain has TRBV20-1 and TRBJ1-5; TRBD1 is a possible D gene (6 bases). CDR3 length equals 16 residues. V lost 6 bases and J 1 base, leaving 19 bases between the germline ends. Germline V lookup: CDR1 DFQATT, CDR2 SNEGSKA (reference sequence). The CDR3 nucleotides are TGCAGTGCGAGATTACAGGGAGGAGGGAGCAATCAGCCCCAGCATTTT. It codes for CSARLQGGGSNQPQHF.

A word on this clonotype: Since a much larger clone is just one base distant, this may be a read error. The chain links TRBV6-6 to TRBJ1-1; D is undetermined. This CDR3 is 13 amino acids long. V gave up 6 bases and J gave up 0 bases, with 8 bases separating them. Germline-derived CDR1 and CDR2 are MNHNY and SVGAGI (reference sequence). CDR3 sequence reads: CASSSLMNTEAFF. In DNA, the CDR3 is TGTGCCAGCAGCTCTCTCATGAACACTGAAGCTTTCTTT.

Comment on this clonotype: Relative to the germline gene, one junction end is altered; a read error may explain this. The genes are TRBV20-1 and TRBJ2-7; maybe TRBD1 (5 bases). The CDR3 is 16 amino acids. Germline V gene sequence: CDR1 DFQATT, CDR2 SNEGSKA (reference sequence). This CDR3 is CCARDRAGSTPYEQYF. CDR3 sequence (DNA): TGCTGTGCTAGAGATCGCGCAGGGTCAACCCCCTACGAGCAGTACTTC.